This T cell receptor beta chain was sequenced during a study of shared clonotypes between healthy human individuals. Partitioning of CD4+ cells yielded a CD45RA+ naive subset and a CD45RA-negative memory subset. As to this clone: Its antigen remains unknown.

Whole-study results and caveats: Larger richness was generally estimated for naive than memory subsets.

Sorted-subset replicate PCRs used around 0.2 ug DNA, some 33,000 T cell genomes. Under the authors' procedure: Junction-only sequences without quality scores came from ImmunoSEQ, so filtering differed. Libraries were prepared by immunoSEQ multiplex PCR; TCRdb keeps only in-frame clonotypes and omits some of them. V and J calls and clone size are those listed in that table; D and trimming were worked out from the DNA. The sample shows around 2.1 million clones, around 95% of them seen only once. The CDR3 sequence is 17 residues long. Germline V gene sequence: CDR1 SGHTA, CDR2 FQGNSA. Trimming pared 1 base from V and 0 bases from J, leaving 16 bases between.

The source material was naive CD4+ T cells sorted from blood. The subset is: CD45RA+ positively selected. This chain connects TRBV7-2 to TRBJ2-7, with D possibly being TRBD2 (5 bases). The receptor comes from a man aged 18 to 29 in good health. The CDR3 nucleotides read TGTGCCAGCAGCTTAGGGGTCAGCGGACTTAGCTCCTACGAGCAGTACTTC. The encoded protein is CASSLGVSGLSSYEQYF.